This T cell receptor beta chain was recorded in a study of CD8+CD57+ T cells in acquired aplastic anemia. Regarding the study as a whole: CD8+ Simpson's diversity in patients was not significantly different from that in controls.

CDR3 and TCR beta VDJ profiling relied on genomic DNA as the template. TCRdb reanalysed the reads using MiXCR and keeps one entry per CDR3 protein. The sample has 200,000 to 250,000 distinct CDR3 sequences, about a third seen once. With V trimmed by 4 bases and J by 6 bases, 5 bases remained unmatched. The germline V gene has CDR1 SGHTA and CDR2 FQGNSA. The CDR3 is made up of 14 amino acids. This clonotype was recorded many times. The antigen remains unidentified. The specimen was sorted CD4+, CD8+, or CD8+CD57+ T cells (not recorded which) from PBMCs. This TCR was recovered from a human donor in good health, serving as a control. This chain connects TRBV7-2 to TRBJ1-5, with 8 bases lining up with TRBD1. The CDR3 spells CASSSGGGGQPQHF. In DNA form, the CDR3 reads TGTGCCAGCAGCTCAGGGGGCGGCGGTCAGCCCCAGCATTTT.